This T cell receptor beta chain comes out of a study of OX40 agonist ivuxolimab in advanced cancers. Study-wide context: At doses from 0.01 to 10 mg/kg, patients were given intravenous ivuxolimab every 2 weeks. The diagnoses of dose-escalation patients were hepatocellular carcinoma, melanoma, renal cell or head and neck cancer. Males comprised 75% to 90% of the group, whose mean age was roughly 60 years (range roughly 23 to 90).

In the case of this clone: The antigen is unknown.

Assay used: immunoSEQ multiplex PCR; TCRdb lists only in-frame clones, some missing. The sample yields some 68,000 clones, around nine tenths seen once. Study-wide results and limits: At doses 0.1 to 3.0 mg/kg, CD4+ and CD8+ clones expanded.

Sequenced material: CD4+ or CD8+ T cells sorted from blood, taken in a trial of the OX40 agonist ivuxolimab. This TCR came from an adult with an advanced solid tumor such as melanoma, head and neck, liver or kidney cancer.

CDR3: CASSLGLAGNEQFF. As DNA, the CDR3 is TGTGCCAGCAGCTTAGGACTAGCGGGCAATGAGCAGTTCTTC. The rearrangement uses TRBV11-2 and TRBJ2-1, with 10 bases matching TRBD2. Trimming removed 1 base from V and 6 bases from J; junction bases left unmatched: 0. There are 14 residues in the CDR3. The germline gives CDR1 SGHAT, CDR2 FQNNGV.